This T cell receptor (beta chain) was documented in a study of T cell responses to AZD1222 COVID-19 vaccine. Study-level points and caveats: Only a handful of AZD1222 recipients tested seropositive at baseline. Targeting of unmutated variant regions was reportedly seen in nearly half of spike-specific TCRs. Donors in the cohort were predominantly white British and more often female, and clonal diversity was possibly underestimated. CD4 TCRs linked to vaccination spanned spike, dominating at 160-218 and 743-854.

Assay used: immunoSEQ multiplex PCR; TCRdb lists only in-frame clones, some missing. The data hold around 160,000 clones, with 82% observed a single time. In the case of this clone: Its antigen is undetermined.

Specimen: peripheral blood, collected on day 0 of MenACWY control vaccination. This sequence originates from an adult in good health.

The CDR3 DNA is TGTGCTAGTGGTTTGGGGGACACCTACCATCAGCCCCAGCATTTT. The encoded protein is CASGLGDTYHQPQHF. The chain couples TRBV12-5 to TRBJ1-5; the D gene is possibly TRBD1 (6 bases). Germline-derived CDR1 and CDR2 are LGHNT and FRNRAP. Trimming stripped 1 base from V and 5 bases from J, with 12 bases between. The CDR3 consists of 15 residues.